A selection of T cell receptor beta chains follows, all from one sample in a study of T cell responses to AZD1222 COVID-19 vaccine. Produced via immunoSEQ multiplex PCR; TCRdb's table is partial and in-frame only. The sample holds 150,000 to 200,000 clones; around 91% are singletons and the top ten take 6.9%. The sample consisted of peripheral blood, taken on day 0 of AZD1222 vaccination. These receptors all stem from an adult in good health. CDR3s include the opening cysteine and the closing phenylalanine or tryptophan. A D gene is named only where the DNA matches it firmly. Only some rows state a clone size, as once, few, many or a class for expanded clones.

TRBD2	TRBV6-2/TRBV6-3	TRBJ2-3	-	TGTGCCAGCAGTTACTCGATACTCCTCGGGACTAGCGGCACAGATACGCAGTATTTT	CASSYSILLGTSGTDTQYF
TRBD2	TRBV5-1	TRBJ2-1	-	TGCGCCAGCAGCTTGGAAGGACTAGCGGGGTACAATGAGCAGTTCTTC	CASSLEGLAGYNEQFF
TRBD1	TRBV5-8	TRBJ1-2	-	TGTGCCAGCAGCACGGGACAGGGTCAGCATGGCTACACCTTC	CASSTGQGQHGYTF
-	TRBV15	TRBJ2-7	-	TGTGCCACCAGCAACTCCTACGAGCAGTACTTC	CATSNSYEQYF
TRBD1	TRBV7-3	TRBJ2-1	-	TGTGCCAGCAGCCTCGACAGGGAAAATGAGCAGTTCTTC	CASSLDRENEQFF
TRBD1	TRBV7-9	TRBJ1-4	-	TGTGCCAGCAGCTCAGCAGGGGGGAGCGTAAGAAAACTGTTTTTT	CASSSAGGSVRKLFF
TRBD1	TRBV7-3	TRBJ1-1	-	TGTGCCAGCAGCTCGATGACAGGGAGCCAAGCTTTCTTT	CASSSMTGSQAFF
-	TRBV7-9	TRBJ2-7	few	TGTGCCAGCAGCTTAGCGGAGGGTAGGGGCGAGCAGTACTTC	CASSLAEGRGEQYF
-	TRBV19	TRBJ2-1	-	TGTGCCAGTAGTATCAAACCCAGTGGTGGGAGCTCCTACAATGAGCAGTTCTTC	CASSIKPSGGSSYNEQFF
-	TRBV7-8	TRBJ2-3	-	TGTGCCAGCAGCTTAGAGATCACAGATACGCAGTATTTT	CASSLEITDTQYF
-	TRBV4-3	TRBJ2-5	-	TGCGCCAGCAGCCTAAACCCGGGAGCATCGGAGACCCAGTACTTC	CASSLNPGASETQYF
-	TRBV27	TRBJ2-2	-	TGTGCCAGCAGTTTCGGCGGCACCGGGGAGCTGTTTTTT	CASSFGGTGELFF
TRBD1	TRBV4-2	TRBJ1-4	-	TGTGCCAGCAGCACGACAGGGGGTCCGGAAAAACTGTTTTTT	CASSTTGGPEKLFF
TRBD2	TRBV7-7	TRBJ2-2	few	TGTGCTAGCAGCGCGGGGGGGCTTGGCACCGGGGAGCTGTTTTTT	CASSAGGLGTGELFF
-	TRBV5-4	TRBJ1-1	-	TGTGCCAGCAGCTCCATGCTGGGAGACACTGAAGCTTTCTTT	CASSSMLGDTEAFF
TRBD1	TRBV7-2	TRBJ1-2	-	TGTGCCAGCAGCTCGCGACAGGGTGGCGGCTACACCTTC	CASSSRQGGGYTF
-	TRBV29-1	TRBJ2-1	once	TGCAGCGCGCACTCGACCCCGGAGCGGTTCTTC	CSAHSTPERFF
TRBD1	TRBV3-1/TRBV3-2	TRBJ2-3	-	TGTGCCAGCAGCGGCTCCATCGGGACAGGCGGCACAGATACGCAGTATTTT	CASSGSIGTGGTDTQYF
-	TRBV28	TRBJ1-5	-	TGTGCCAGCAGTTTAACAGGAGGAGGTCAGCCCCAGCATTTT	CASSLTGGGQPQHF
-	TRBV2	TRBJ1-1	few	TGTGCCATTCAGGGTTCATCAAACACTGAAGCTTTCTTT	CAIQGSSNTEAFF
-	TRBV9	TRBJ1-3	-	TGTGCCAGCAGCGTCGACAGGTCGGGAAACACCATATATTTT	CASSVDRSGNTIYF
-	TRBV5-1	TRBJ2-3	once	TGCGCCAGCAGCTTGGATGGGGTACGGAGCACAGATACGCAGTATTTT	CASSLDGVRSTDTQYF
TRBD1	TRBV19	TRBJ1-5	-	TGTGCCAGTATGTGGACAGGAACCAATCAGCCCCAGCATTTT	CASMWTGTNQPQHF
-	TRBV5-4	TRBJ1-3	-	TGTGCCAGCAGCCAGGGGACGAAGACTGGAAACACCATATATTTT	CASSQGTKTGNTIYF
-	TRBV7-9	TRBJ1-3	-	TGTGCCAGCAGCTTTAAAAGCTTTGAGGACAACTCTGGAAACACCATATATTTT	CASSFKSFEDNSGNTIYF
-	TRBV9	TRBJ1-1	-	TGTGCCAGCAGCGTGGCAGGAGGGGACACTGAAGCTTTCTTT	CASSVAGGDTEAFF
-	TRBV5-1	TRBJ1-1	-	TGCGCCAGCAGCTATACCTGGGACGCGGGTACTGAAGCTTTCTTT	CASSYTWDAGTEAFF
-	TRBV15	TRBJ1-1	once	TGTGCCACCAGCAGAGGGGCCATTACAGCGAACACTGAAGCTTTCTTT	CATSRGAITANTEAFF
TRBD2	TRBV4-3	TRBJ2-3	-	TGCGCCAGCAGCCTCGAATGGACTAGCGGGGCTAGCACAGATACGCAGTATTTT	CASSLEWTSGASTDTQYF
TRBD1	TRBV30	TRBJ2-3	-	TGTGCCGAGGGGACAGGGGGCGGTTTGGGCACAGATACGCAGTATTTT	CAEGTGGGLGTDTQYF
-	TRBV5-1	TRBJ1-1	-	TGCGCCAGCAGAAATGGGTTTGTCGTGAACACTGAAGCTTTCTTT	CASRNGFVVNTEAFF
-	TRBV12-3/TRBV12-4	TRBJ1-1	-	TGTGCCAGCAGTTTAGCCGCGAACACTGAAGCTTTCTTT	CASSLAANTEAFF
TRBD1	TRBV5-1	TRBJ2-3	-	TGCGCCAGCAGCACAACTCGGGACAGTGGATTCACAGATACGCAGTATTTT	CASSTTRDSGFTDTQYF
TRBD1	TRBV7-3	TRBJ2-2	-	TGTGCCAGCAGCTTAGACAGGGGGCAGCGAACCTACACCGGGGAGCTGTTTTTT	CASSLDRGQRTYTGELFF
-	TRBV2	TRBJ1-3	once	TGTGCCAGCAACCCAACCGTAAACACCATATATTTT	CASNPTVNTIYF
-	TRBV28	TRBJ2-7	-	TGTGCCACCCAATACGAATCGGGACATATCTCCTACGAGCAGTACTTC	CATQYESGHISYEQYF
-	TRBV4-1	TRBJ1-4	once	TGCGCCAGCAGCCAATTTGGGGGGGAAGGTGAAAAACTGTTTTTT	CASSQFGGEGEKLFF
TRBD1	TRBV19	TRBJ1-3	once	TGTGCCAGTAGTCACCGACAGGGAAGCTCTGGAAACACCATATATTTT	CASSHRQGSSGNTIYF
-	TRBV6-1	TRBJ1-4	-	TGTGCCAGCAGTGAATTGAGGGGTATCGATGAAAAACTGTTTTTT	CASSELRGIDEKLFF
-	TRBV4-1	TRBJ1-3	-	TGCGCCAGCAGCCAGGGCGCGGGAAATGGAAACACCATATATTTT	CASSQGAGNGNTIYF
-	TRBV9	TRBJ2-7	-	TGTGCCAGCAGCGCCCGGACTTCTTCCTACGAGCAGTACTTC	CASSARTSSYEQYF